Listed below are T cell receptor beta chains from one sample, sequenced in a study of T cells after yellow fever vaccination. TCRdb analysed the 5' RACE reads with MiXCR anew, one entry per CDR3 protein. The table records under 30,000 distinct CDR3 sequences, over 4.5% of them present only once. The sample here was CD8+ T cells sorted from PBMCs, taken 10 days after the yellow fever booster vaccination. These receptors were taken from a man aged 25-40 years who received the YFV17D yellow fever vaccine. CDR3s include the opening cysteine and the closing phenylalanine or tryptophan. The order of the fields is clone size, D gene, V gene, J gene, CDR3 length, CDR3 protein, CDR3 DNA. D genes are given only for firm matches. Size tells how often a clone was seen (once, few, many) or the class of an expanded clone, and some rows leave it out.

many,TRBD2,TRBV7-2,TRBJ2-7,15,CASSLGFGTSDEQYF,TGTGCCAGCAGCTTAGGTTTTGGGACTAGCGACGAGCAGTACTTC
many,-,TRBV7-6,TRBJ2-5,15,CASSLYLGPTETQYF,TGTGCCAGCAGCTTATACTTGGGACCTACGGAGACCCAGTACTTC
many,-,TRBV5-1,TRBJ2-7,15,CASSLRDGNFYEQYF,TGCGCCAGCAGCTTACGGGACGGGAACTTTTACGAGCAGTACTTC
many,-,TRBV28,TRBJ2-7,17,CASSLPTRQGRSGEQYF,TGTGCCAGCAGTTTGCCGACCCGGCAGGGCCGCTCGGGGGAGCAGTACTTC
many,TRBD2,TRBV4-3,TRBJ2-1,17,CASSQDPSGSGWIEQFF,TGCGCCAGCAGCCAAGATCCGTCTGGTAGCGGGTGGATTGAGCAGTTCTTC
many,TRBD1,TRBV20-1,TRBJ2-3,13,CSARTGLADTQYF,TGCAGTGCGCGGACAGGGTTGGCAGATACGCAGTATTTT
many,-,TRBV27,TRBJ2-1,12,CASSNTYNERFF,TGTGCCAGCAGTAATACGTACAATGAGCGGTTCTTC
many,TRBD2,TRBV4-3,TRBJ2-7,15,CASSQTTSGSYEQYF,TGCGCCAGCAGCCAGACGACTAGCGGCTCCTACGAGCAGTACTTC
many,-,TRBV2,TRBJ1-2,14,CASSERGNSYGYTF,TGTGCCAGCAGTGAACGGGGAAACAGCTATGGCTACACCTTC
many,TRBD2,TRBV2,TRBJ2-5,18,CASSYGLAGQRPQETQYF,TGTGCCAGCAGCTACGGACTAGCGGGTCAGAGGCCGCAAGAGACCCAGTACTTC
many,TRBD1,TRBV5-1,TRBJ1-2,15,CASSRPGTGIIGYTF,TGCGCCAGCAGCCGTCCCGGGACAGGGATCATCGGCTACACCTTC
many,-,TRBV12-3/TRBV12-4,TRBJ2-7,13,CASSFSPAYEQYF,TGTGCCAGCAGTTTTAGCCCGGCCTACGAGCAGTACTTC
many,TRBD2,TRBV6-2/TRBV6-3,TRBJ2-1,15,CASSYSGLAFGEQFF,TGTGCCAGCAGTTACTCAGGACTAGCGTTCGGTGAGCAGTTCTTC
many,-,TRBV5-1,TRBJ2-5,13,CASSLSLVETQYF,TGCGCCAGCAGCTTGTCCCTAGTAGAGACCCAGTACTTC
many,TRBD2,TRBV27,TRBJ2-5,15,CASSLHSGNQETQYF,TGTGCCAGCAGTTTACATAGCGGGAACCAAGAGACCCAGTACTTC
many,-,TRBV9,TRBJ2-2,12,CASSRGTGELFF,TGTGCCAGCAGCCGGGGAACCGGGGAGCTGTTTTTT
many,-,TRBV28,TRBJ2-5,17,CASSLTNPGVPQETQYF,TGTGCCAGCAGTTTGACGAATCCGGGAGTGCCACAAGAGACCCAGTACTTC
many,-,TRBV5-1,TRBJ2-4,13,CASRQGDENIQYF,TGCGCCAGCCGGCAGGGCGACGAAAACATTCAGTACTTC
many,-,TRBV6-2/TRBV6-3,TRBJ2-5,16,CASRSQAGQYQETQYF,TGTGCCAGCAGATCCCAGGCGGGACAGTACCAAGAGACCCAGTACTTC
many,TRBD1,TRBV12-3/TRBV12-4,TRBJ2-2,12,CASGTASGELFF,TGTGCCAGCGGGACAGCGTCCGGGGAGCTGTTTTTT
many,-,TRBV28,TRBJ2-7,11,CASSFSGEQYF,TGTGCCAGCAGTTTTTCGGGCGAGCAGTACTTC
many,TRBD1,TRBV4-3,TRBJ2-1,15,CASSQEVYRGHEQFF,TGCGCCAGCAGCCAAGAGGTCTACAGGGGCCATGAGCAGTTCTTC
many,-,TRBV12-3/TRBV12-4,TRBJ2-1,14,CASSSSRGYNEQFF,TGTGCCAGCAGTTCGTCGCGCGGCTACAATGAGCAGTTCTTC
many,TRBD2,TRBV7-9,TRBJ2-7,16,CASSFRLAGDPYEQYF,TGTGCCAGCAGCTTCCGACTAGCGGGAGATCCCTACGAGCAGTACTTC
many,-,TRBV20-1,TRBJ2-7,13,CSARGRSSYEQYF,TGCAGTGCTAGAGGCCGGAGCTCCTACGAGCAGTACTTC
many,-,TRBV20-1,TRBJ2-1,10,CSARDHEQFF,TGCAGTGCTAGAGATCACGAGCAGTTCTTC
many,TRBD2,TRBV5-1,TRBJ2-5,15,CASSLELAGEETQYF,TGCGCCAGCAGCTTGGAACTAGCGGGAGAAGAGACCCAGTACTTC
-,-,TRBV9,TRBJ1-3,15,CASSGREFSGNTIYF,TGTGCCAGCAGCGGACGGGAGTTCTCTGGAAACACCATATATTTT
many,-,TRBV13,TRBJ1-1,14,CASTLGVGNTEAFF,TGTGCCAGCACCCTGGGGGTGGGGAACACTGAAGCTTTCTTT
many,-,TRBV7-9,TRBJ2-1,14,CASSLVVGAGEQFF,TGTGCCAGCAGCTTAGTGGTGGGTGCAGGAGAGCAGTTCTTC
few,-,TRBV12-5,TRBJ1-2,14,CASGPDRRPYGYTF,TGTGCTAGTGGTCCAGACAGGCGTCCCTATGGCTACACCTTC
many,TRBD1,TRBV19,TRBJ2-1,12,CASSKDRVEQFF,TGTGCCAGTAGTAAGGACAGGGTTGAGCAGTTCTTC
large,-,TRBV7-9,TRBJ1-2,13,CASSGALNYGYTF,TGTGCCAGCAGCGGGGCCCTCAACTATGGCTACACCTTC
many,TRBD2,TRBV20-1,TRBJ2-2,14,CSARGTRGPGELFF,TGCAGTGCTAGGGGGACTAGAGGTCCCGGGGAGCTGTTTTTT
many,TRBD2,TRBV3-1,TRBJ2-7,17,CASSQDGLAGSSYEQYF,TGTGCCAGCAGCCAAGATGGACTAGCGGGATCCTCCTACGAGCAGTACTTC
many,-,TRBV20-1,TRBJ2-2,13,CSARSGNTGELFF,TGCAGTGCTAGAAGCGGGAACACCGGGGAGCTGTTTTTT
many,-,TRBV25-1,TRBJ1-3,13,CASSEGSGNTIYF,TGTGCCAGCAGTGAGGGCTCTGGAAACACCATATATTTT
many,-,TRBV19,TRBJ1-5,16,CASIPYAEGSNQPQHF,TGTGCCAGTATTCCCTACGCCGAGGGTAGCAATCAGCCCCAGCATTTT
many,-,TRBV12-3/TRBV12-4,TRBJ2-1,12,CASRPFLGEQFF,TGTGCCAGCAGACCGTTCTTGGGTGAGCAGTTCTTC
few,-,TRBV18,TRBJ2-1,11,CASSTGTEQFF,TGTGCCAGCTCAACCGGGACAGAGCAGTTCTTC
many,-,TRBV7-9,TRBJ2-5,14,CASSLNTGYETQYF,TGTGCCAGCAGCTTAAACACGGGCTACGAGACCCAGTACTTC
many,-,TRBV5-1,TRBJ2-5,15,CASSLRAPEGETQYF,TGCGCCAGCAGCTTGCGGGCACCTGAGGGGGAGACCCAGTACTTC
many,TRBD2,TRBV7-6,TRBJ2-2,14,CASSPGRGTGELFF,TGTGCCAGCAGCCCCGGGAGGGGCACCGGGGAGCTGTTTTTT
many,-,TRBV6-5,TRBJ2-7,13,CASSYSSVYEQYF,TGTGCCAGCAGTTACTCGAGCGTCTACGAGCAGTACTTC
many,TRBD2,TRBV20-1,TRBJ2-7,13,CSAKAGEYYEQYF,TGCAGTGCTAAGGCGGGAGAGTACTACGAGCAGTACTTC
many,-,TRBV10-2,TRBJ2-3,12,CATDASTDTQYF,TGCGCCACGGACGCTAGCACAGATACGCAGTATTTT
many,TRBD2,TRBV13,TRBJ2-7,16,CASSSALAGEAYEQYF,TGTGCCAGCAGCTCGGCTTTAGCGGGAGAGGCCTACGAGCAGTACTTC
many,-,TRBV7-9,TRBJ2-1,13,CASSLQVWGEQFF,TGTGCCAGCAGCTTACAGGTTTGGGGTGAGCAGTTCTTC
many,-,TRBV5-1,TRBJ1-5,14,CASSLVGNGQPQHF,TGCGCCAGCAGCTTGGTGGGTAACGGTCAGCCCCAGCATTTT
many,-,TRBV11-2,TRBJ2-2,14,CASSRIEGRGELFF,TGTGCCAGCAGCCGTATTGAGGGCAGGGGGGAGCTGTTTTTT
many,TRBD2,TRBV29-1,TRBJ2-5,15,CSVQGIAGYPETQYF,TGCAGCGTTCAAGGGATAGCGGGATATCCAGAGACCCAGTACTTC